Given below is one TCR beta chain in context. Only in-frame clones appear in the TCRdb table, and some are missing; sequencing was by immunoSEQ multiplex PCR. Of fewer than 600,000 clones in the sample, roughly 78% were seen once. The CDR3 has 13 amino acids. Germline assignment: CDR1 SNHLY and CDR2 FYNNEI. V was pared by 1 base and J by 6 bases, with 10 bases between. The data were obtained in a study of shared clonotypes between healthy human individuals. The sample comprised PBMCs. V gene TRBV2 combines with J gene TRBJ2-7; D is ambiguous. This receptor was obtained from a middle-aged woman in good health. Some clones in this sample may be carry-over from other donors' samples. Here the CDR3 DNA reads TGTGCCAGCAGTGAAGGGCCACCCGCCGAGCAGTACTTC. Encoded protein: CASSEGPPAEQYF.